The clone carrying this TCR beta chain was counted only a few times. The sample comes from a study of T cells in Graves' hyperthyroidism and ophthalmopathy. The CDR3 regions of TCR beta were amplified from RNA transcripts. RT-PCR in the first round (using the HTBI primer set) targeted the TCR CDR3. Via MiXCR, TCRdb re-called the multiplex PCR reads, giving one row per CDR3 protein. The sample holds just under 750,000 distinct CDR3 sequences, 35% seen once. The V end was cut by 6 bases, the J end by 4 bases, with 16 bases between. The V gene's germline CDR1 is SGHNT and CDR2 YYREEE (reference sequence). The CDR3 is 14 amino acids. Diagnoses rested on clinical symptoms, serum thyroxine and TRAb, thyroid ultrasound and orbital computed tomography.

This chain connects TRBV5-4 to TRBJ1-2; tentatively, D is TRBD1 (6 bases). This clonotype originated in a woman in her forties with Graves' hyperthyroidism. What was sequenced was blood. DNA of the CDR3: TGTGCCAGCAAATCCGGGCAGGGGAGCTATGGCTACACCTTC. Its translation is CASKSGQGSYGYTF.